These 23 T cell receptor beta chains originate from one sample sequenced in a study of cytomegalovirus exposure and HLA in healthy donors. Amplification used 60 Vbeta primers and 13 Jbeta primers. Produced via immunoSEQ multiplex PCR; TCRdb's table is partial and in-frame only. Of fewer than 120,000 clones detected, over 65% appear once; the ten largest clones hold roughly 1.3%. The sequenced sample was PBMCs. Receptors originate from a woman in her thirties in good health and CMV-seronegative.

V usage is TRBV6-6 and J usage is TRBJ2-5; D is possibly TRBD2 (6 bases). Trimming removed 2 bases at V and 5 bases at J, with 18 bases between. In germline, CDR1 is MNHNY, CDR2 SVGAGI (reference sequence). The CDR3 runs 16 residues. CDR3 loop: CASSYTGLLPHETQYF. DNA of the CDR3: TGTGCCAGCAGTTACACGGGACTCCTCCCGCACGAGACCCAGTACTTC.

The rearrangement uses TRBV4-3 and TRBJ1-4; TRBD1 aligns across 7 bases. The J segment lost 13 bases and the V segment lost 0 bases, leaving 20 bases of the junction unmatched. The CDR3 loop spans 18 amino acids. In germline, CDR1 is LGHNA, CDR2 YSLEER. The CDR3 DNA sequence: TGCGCCAGCAGCCAAGATCGGGTCCGGGTCTCAGGGGGAGAGCGACTGTTTTTT. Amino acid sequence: CASSQDRVRVSGGERLFF.

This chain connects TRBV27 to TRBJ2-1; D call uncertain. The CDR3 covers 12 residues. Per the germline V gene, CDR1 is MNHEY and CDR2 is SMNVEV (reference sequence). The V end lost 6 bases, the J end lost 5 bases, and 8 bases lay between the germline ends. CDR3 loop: CASSGGNNEQFF. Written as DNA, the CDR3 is TGTGCCAGCAGCGGCGGCAACAATGAGCAGTTCTTC.

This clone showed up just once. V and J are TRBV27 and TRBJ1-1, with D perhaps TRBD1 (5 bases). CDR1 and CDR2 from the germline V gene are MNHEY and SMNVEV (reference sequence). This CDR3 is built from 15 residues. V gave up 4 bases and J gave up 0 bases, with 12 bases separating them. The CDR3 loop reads CASSYHRFMNTEAFF. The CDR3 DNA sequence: TGTGCCAGCAGTTACCACAGGTTCATGAACACTGAAGCTTTCTTT.

The CDR3 here is CASRGPGGAYEQYF. The CDR3, as DNA: TGTGCCAGCCGCGGTCCAGGGGGCGCGTACGAGCAGTACTTC. J is TRBJ2-5 and V is TRBV6-5; 8 nucleotides match TRBD1. Matching the DNA end better, TRBJ2-7 makes the J call doubtful. CDR3 size: 14 residues. Per germline, CDR1 MNHEY and CDR2 SVGAGI.

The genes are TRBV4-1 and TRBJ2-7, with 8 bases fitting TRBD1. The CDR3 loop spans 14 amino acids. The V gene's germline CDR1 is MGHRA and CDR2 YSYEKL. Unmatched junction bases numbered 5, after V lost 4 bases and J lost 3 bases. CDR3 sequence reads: CASSRDRGNYEQYF. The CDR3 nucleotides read TGCGCCAGCAGCCGAGACAGGGGTAACTACGAGCAGTACTTC.

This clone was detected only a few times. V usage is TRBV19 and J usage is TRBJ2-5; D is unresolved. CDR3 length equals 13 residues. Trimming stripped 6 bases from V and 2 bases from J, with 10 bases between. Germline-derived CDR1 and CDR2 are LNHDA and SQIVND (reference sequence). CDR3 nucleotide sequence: TGTGCCAGTAGCGATTTAACACAAGAGACCCAGTACTTC. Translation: CASSDLTQETQYF. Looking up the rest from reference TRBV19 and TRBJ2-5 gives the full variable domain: DGGITQSPKYLFRKEGQNVTLSCEQNLNHDAMYWYRQDPGQGLRLIYYSQIVNDFQKGDIAEGYSVSREKKESFPLTVTSAQKNPTAFYLCASSDLTQETQYFGPGTRLLVL.

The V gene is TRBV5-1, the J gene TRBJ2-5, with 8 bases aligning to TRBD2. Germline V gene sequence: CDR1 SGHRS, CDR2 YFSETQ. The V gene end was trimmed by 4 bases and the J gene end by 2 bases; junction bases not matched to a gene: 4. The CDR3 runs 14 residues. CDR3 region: CASSVLAGQETQYF. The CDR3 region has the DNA TGCGCCAGCAGCGTATTAGCGGGGCAAGAGACCCAGTACTTC.

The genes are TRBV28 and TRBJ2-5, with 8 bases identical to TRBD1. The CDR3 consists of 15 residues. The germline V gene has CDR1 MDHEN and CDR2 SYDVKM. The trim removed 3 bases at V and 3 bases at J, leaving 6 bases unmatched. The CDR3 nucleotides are TGTGCCAGCAGTTTTCGTACAGGGGGTGAAGAGACCCAGTACTTC. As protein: CASSFRTGGEETQYF.

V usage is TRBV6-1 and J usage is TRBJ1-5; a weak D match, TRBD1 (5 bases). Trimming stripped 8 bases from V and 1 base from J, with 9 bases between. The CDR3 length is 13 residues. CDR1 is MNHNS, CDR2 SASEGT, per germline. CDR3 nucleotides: TGTGCCAGCTTTAAGGGGAGCAATCAGCCCCAGCATTTT. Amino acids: CASFKGSNQPQHF.

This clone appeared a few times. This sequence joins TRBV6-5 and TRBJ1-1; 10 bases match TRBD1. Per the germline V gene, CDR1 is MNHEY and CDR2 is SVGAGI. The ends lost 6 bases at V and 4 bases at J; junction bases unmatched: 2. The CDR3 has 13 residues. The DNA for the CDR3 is TGTGCCAGCAGGACAGGGGGCGGCACTGAAGCTTTCTTT. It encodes CASRTGGGTEAFF.

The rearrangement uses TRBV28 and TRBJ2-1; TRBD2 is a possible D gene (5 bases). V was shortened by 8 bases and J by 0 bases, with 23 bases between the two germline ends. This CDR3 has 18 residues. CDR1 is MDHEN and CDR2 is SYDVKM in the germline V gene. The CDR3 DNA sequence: TGTGCCAGCCTCACCGAGGGAGTTGGCGTTAGCTCCTACAATGAGCAGTTCTTC. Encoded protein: CASLTEGVGVSSYNEQFF. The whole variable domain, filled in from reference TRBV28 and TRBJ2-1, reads DVKVTQSSRYLVKRTGEKVFLECVQDMDHENMFWYRQDPGLGLRLIYFSYDVKMKEKGDIPEGYSVSREKKERFSLILESASTNQTSMYLCASLTEGVGVSSYNEQFFGPGTRLTVL.

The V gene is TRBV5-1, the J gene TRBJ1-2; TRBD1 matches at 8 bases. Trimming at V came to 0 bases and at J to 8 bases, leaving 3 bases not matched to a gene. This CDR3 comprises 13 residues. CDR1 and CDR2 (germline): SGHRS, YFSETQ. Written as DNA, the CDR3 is TGCGCCAGCAGCTTGGGGACAGGGTACGGCTACACCTTC. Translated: CASSLGTGYGYTF.

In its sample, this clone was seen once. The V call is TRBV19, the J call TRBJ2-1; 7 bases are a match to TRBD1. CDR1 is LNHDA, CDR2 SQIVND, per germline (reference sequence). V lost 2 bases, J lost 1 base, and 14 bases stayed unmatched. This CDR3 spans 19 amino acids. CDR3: CASSIRTINRGPSYNEQFF. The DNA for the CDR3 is TGTGCCAGTAGTATAAGAACAATCAACAGGGGCCCTTCCTACAATGAGCAGTTCTTC. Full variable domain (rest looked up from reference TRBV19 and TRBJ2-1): DGGITQSPKYLFRKEGQNVTLSCEQNLNHDAMYWYRQDPGQGLRLIYYSQIVNDFQKGDIAEGYSVSREKKESFPLTVTSAQKNPTAFYLCASSIRTINRGPSYNEQFFGPGTRLTVL.

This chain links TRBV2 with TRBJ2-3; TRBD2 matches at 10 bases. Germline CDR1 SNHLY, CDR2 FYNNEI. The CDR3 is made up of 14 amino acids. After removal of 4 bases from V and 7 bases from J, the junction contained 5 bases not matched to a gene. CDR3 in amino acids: CASSVSGGAYTQYF. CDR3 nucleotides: TGTGCCAGCAGTGTAAGCGGGGGGGCCTATACGCAGTATTTT. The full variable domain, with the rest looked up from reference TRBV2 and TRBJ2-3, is EPEVTQTPSHQVTQMGQEVILRCVPISNHLYFYWYRQILGQKVEFLVSFYNNEISEKSEIFDDQFSVERPDGSNFTLKIRSTKLEDSAMYFCASSVSGGAYTQYFGPGTRLTVL.

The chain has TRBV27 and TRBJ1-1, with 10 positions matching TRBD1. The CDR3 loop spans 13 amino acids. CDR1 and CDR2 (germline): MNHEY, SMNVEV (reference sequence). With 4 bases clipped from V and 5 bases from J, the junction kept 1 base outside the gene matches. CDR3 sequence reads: CASSWTGGTEAFF. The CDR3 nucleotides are TGTGCCAGCAGTTGGACAGGGGGTACTGAAGCTTTCTTT.

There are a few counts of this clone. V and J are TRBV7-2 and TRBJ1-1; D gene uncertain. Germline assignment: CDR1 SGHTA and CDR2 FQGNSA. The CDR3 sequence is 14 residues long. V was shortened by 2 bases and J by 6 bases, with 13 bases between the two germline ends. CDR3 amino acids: CASSLSTGSAEAFF. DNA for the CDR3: TGTGCCAGCAGCTTATCAACGGGGAGTGCTGAAGCTTTCTTT.

This CDR3 reads CATSGAVHRNEKLFF. The CDR3 nucleotides are TGTGCCACCAGCGGGGCGGTGCACCGCAATGAAAAACTGTTTTTT. The J gene is TRBJ1-4, the V gene TRBV15, with a tentative D call TRBD1 (5 bases). This CDR3 contains 15 residues. V shed 5 bases and J shed 5 bases, with 15 bases lying between them. Germline V gene sequence: CDR1 LNHNV, CDR2 YYDKDF (reference sequence). The full variable domain, in which reference TRBV15 and TRBJ1-4 provide the parts outside the CDR3, is DAMVIQNPRYQVTQFGKPVTLSCSQTLNHNVMYWYQQKSSQAPKLLFHYYDKDFNNEADTPDNFQSRRPNTSFCFLDIRSPGLGDTAMYLCATSGAVHRNEKLFFGSGTQLSVL.

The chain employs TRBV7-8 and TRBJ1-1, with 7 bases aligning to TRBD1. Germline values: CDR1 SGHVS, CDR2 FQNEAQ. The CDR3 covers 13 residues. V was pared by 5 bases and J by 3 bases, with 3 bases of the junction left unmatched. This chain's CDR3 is CASSQQGYTEAFF. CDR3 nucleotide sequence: TGTGCCAGCAGCCAACAGGGGTACACTGAAGCTTTCTTT.

CDR3: CASSPRDRGGSYEQYF. CDR3 nucleotides: TGTGCCAGCAGCCCCCGGGACAGGGGAGGCTCCTACGAGCAGTACTTC. The V and J genes are TRBV7-9 and TRBJ2-7, with 10 bases fitting TRBD1. Germline V gene lookup returns CDR1 SEHNR and CDR2 FQNEAQ (reference sequence). Trimming at V came to 5 bases and at J to 0 bases, leaving 7 bases not matched to a gene. This CDR3 has 16 amino acids.

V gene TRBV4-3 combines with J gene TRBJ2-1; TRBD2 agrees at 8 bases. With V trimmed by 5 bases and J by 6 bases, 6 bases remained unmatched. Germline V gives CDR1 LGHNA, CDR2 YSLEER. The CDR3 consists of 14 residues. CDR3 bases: TGCGCCAGCAGCTACGGACTAGCAGGCAATGAGCAGTTCTTC. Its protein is CASSYGLAGNEQFF.

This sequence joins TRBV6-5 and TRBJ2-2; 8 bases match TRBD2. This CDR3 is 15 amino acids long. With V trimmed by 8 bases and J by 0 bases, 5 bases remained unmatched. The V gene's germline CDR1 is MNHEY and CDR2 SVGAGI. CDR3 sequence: CASRSGGPNTGELFF. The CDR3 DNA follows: TGTGCCAGCCGCTCGGGGGGGCCGAACACCGGGGAGCTGTTTTTT.

CDR3 nucleotides: TGTGCCAGCAGCTCTTCTGGGGGGGGGACCGAGCCCCAGCATTTT. Its protein product is CASSSSGGGTEPQHF. The rearrangement joins TRBV7-2 to TRBJ1-5; TRBD1 is a possible D gene (5 bases). Germline V gene lookup returns CDR1 SGHTA and CDR2 FQGNSA. Trimming cost V 4 bases and J 8 bases, with 18 bases left between them. The CDR3 loop spans 15 amino acids.